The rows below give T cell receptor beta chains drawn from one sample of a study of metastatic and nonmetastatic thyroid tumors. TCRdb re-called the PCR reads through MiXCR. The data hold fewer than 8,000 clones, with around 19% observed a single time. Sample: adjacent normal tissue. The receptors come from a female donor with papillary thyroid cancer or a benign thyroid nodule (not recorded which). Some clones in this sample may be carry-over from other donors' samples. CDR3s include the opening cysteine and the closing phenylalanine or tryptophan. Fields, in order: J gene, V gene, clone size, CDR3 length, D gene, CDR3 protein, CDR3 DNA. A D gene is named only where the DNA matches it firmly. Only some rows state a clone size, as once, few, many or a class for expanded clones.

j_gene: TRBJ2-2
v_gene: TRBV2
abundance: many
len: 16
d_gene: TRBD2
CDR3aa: CASRGGLAGGTGELFF
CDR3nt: TGTGCCAGCAGAGGTGGACTAGCGGGGGGGACCGGGGAGCTGTTTTTT

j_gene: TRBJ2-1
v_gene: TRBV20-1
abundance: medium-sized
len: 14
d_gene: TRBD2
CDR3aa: CSGKVLASYNEQFF
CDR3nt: TGCAGTGGGAAGGTACTAGCGTCCTACAATGAGCAGTTCTTC

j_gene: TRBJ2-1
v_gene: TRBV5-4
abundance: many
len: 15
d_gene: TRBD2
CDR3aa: CASSSSGRIPNEQFF
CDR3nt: TGTGCCAGCAGCTCTAGCGGCCGTATCCCCAATGAGCAGTTCTTC

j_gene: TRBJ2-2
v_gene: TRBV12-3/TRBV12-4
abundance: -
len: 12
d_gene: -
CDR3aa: CASSYRTGELFF
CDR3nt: TGTGCCAGCAGTTATAGGACCGGGGAGCTGTTTTTT

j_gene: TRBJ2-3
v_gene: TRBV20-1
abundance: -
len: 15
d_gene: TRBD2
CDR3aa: CSARGTSGSRDTQYF
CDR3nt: TGCAGTGCTAGAGGGACTAGCGGGAGTCGAGATACGCAGTATTTT

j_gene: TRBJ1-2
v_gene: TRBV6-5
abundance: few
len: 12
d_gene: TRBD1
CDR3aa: CASSYDRASYTF
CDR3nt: TGTGCCAGCAGTTATGACAGGGCGAGCTACACCTTC

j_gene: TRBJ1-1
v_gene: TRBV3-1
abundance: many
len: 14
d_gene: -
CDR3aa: CASSQGTAHTEAFF
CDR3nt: TGTGCCAGCAGCCAAGGGACGGCCCACACTGAAGCTTTCTTT

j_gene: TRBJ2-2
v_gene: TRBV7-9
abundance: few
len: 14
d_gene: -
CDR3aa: CASSSGPQTGELFF
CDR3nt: TGTGCCAGCAGCTCGGGACCCCAGACCGGGGAGCTGTTTTTT

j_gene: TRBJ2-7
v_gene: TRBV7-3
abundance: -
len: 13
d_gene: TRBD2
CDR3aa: CASSRLAGGEQYF
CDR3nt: TGTGCCAGCAGCCGACTAGCGGGGGGCGAGCAGTACTTC

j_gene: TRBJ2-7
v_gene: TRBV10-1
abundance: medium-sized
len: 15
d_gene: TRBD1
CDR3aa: CASSEGQGASYEQYF
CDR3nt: TGCGCCAGCAGTGAGGGACAGGGGGCCTCCTACGAGCAGTACTTC

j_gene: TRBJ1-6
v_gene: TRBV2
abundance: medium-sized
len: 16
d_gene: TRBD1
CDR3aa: CASSEFGTGGNSPLHF
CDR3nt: TGTGCCAGCAGTGAATTTGGGACAGGGGGTAATTCACCCCTCCACTTT

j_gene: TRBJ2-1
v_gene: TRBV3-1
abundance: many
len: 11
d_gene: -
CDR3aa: CASREYNEQFF
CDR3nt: TGTGCCAGCCGCGAGTACAATGAGCAGTTCTTC

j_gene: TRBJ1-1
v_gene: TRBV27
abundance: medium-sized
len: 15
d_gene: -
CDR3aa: CASSLWPDRNTEAFF
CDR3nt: TGTGCCAGCAGTTTATGGCCAGATCGGAACACTGAAGCTTTCTTT

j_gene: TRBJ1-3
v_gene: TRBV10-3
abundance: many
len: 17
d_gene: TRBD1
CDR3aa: CAISERWDSISGNTIYF
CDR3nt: TGTGCCATCAGTGAGCGATGGGACAGCATCTCTGGAAACACCATATATTTT